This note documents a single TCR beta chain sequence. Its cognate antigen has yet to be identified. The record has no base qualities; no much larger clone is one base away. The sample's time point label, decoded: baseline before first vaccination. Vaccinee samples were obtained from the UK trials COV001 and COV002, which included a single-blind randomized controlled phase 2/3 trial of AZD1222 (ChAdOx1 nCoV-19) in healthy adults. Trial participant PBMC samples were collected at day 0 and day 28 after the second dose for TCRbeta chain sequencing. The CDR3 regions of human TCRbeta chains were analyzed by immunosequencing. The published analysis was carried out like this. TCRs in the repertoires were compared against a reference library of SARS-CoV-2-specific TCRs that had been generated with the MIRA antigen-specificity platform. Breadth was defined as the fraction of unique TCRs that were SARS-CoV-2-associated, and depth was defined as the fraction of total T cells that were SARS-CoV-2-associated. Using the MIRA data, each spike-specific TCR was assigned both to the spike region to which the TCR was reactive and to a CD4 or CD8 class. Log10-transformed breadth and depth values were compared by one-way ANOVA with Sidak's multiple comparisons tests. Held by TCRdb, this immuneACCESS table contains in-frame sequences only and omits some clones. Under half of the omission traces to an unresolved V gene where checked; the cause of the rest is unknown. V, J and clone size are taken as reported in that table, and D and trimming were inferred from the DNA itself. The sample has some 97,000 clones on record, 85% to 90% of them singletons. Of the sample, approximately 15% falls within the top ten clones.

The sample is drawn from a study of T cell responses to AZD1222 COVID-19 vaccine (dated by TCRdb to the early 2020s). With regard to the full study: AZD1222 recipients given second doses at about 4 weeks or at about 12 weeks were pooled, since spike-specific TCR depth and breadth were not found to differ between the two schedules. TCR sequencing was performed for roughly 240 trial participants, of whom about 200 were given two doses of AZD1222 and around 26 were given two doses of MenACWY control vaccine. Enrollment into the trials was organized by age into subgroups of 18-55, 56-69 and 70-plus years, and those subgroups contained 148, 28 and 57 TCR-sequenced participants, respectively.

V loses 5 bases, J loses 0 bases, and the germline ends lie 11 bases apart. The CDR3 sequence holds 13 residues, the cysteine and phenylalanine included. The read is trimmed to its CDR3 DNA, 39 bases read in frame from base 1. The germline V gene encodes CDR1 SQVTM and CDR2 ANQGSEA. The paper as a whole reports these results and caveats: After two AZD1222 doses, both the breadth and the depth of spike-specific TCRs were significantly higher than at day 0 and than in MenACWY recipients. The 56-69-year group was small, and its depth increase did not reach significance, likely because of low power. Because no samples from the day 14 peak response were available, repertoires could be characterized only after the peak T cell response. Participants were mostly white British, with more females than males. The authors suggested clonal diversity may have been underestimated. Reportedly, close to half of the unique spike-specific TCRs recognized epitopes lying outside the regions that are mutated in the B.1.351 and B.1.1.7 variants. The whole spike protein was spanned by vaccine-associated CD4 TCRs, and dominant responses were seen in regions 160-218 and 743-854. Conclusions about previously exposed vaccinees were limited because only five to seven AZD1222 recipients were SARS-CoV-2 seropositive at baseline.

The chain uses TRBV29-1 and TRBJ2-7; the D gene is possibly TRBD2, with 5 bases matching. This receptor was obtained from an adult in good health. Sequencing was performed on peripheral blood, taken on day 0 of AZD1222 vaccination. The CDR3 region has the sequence CSVLPGDSYEQYF. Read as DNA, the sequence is TGCAGCGTTCTCCCCGGGGACTCCTACGAGCAGTACTTC.